This is a list of T cell receptor beta chains from one sample in a study of shared clonotypes between healthy human individuals. Sequenced by immunoSEQ multiplex PCR; TCRdb stores in-frame clones only, minus some. The repertoire has about 560,000 clones, around three quarters of them found once; the top ten carry 12%. The specimen sequenced was PBMCs. The source of these receptors is a woman aged 40 to 55 in good health. Some clones in this sample may be carry-over from other donors' samples. Each CDR3 is given with its conserved first and last residue. D genes are given only for firm matches. The size field is filled for only some rows; it gives once, few, many or a size class.

j_call d_call clone_size v_call cdr3_aa cdr3_nt
TRBJ2-7 TRBD1 - TRBV7-8 CASSLVGTGSSYEQYF TGTGCCAGCAGCTTAGTCGGGACAGGTAGCTCCTACGAGCAGTACTTC
TRBJ2-2 - - TRBV6-5 CASSSTPVRDGELFF TGTGCCAGCAGCTCGACGCCGGTGCGAGACGGGGAGCTGTTTTTT
TRBJ2-7 TRBD2 - TRBV4-1 CASSQGLALEQYF TGCGCCAGCAGCCAGGGACTAGCGCTCGAGCAGTACTTC
TRBJ1-5 - - TRBV10-2 CASSESRAGARQPQHF TGCGCCAGCAGTGAGTCGAGGGCAGGGGCCCGTCAGCCCCAGCATTTT
TRBJ1-2 TRBD1 - TRBV25-1 CASSDSDRGPGGYTF TGTGCCAGCAGTGATTCGGACAGGGGTCCGGGGGGCTACACCTTC
TRBJ1-2 TRBD1 - TRBV7-2 CASSLPGQGAPTF TGTGCCAGCAGCTTACCCGGACAGGGGGCGCCCACCTTC
TRBJ2-7 - - TRBV9 CASSVGGDVLEQYF TGTGCCAGCAGCGTAGGAGGGGACGTCCTAGAGCAGTACTTC
TRBJ2-7 - - TRBV6-1 CASSEGRPYEQYF TGTGCCAGCAGTGAAGGTAGACCCTACGAGCAGTACTTC
TRBJ1-1 TRBD1 - TRBV5-1 CASSAQGASTEAFF TGCGCCAGCAGCGCTCAGGGGGCGAGTACTGAAGCTTTCTTT
TRBJ2-7 TRBD1 - TRBV19 CASSTRQGDYEQYF TGTGCCAGTAGTACCCGACAGGGGGACTACGAGCAGTACTTC
TRBJ2-2 TRBD1 - TRBV11-2 CASSRQGAYTGELFF TGTGCCAGCAGCCGACAGGGGGCTTACACCGGGGAGCTGTTTTTT
TRBJ1-2 - - TRBV4-1 CASSQLPGTPYGYTF TGCGCCAGCAGCCAGTTACCCGGGACACCCTATGGCTACACCTTC
TRBJ2-3 - - TRBV7-9 CASSKTQISTDTQYF TGTGCCAGCAGCAAGACACAAATCAGCACAGATACGCAGTATTTT
TRBJ2-7 - few TRBV7-8 CASSPLGQGGSYEQYF TGTGCCAGCAGCCCCCTGGGACAAGGGGGCTCCTACGAGCAGTACTTC
TRBJ2-1 - - TRBV27 CASSLYGRGNEQFF TGTGCCAGCAGTTTATACGGGAGAGGTAATGAGCAGTTCTTC
TRBJ1-2 TRBD1 - TRBV27 CASSPGQGAGYTF TGTGCCAGCAGCCCGGGACAGGGTGCTGGCTACACCTTC
TRBJ1-4 - - TRBV5-1 CASSLGLGGRTNEKLFF TGCGCCAGCAGCTTGGGACTAGGGGGGAGGACTAATGAAAAACTGTTTTTT
TRBJ2-2 - once TRBV6-1 CASTLMWSTELFF TGTGCCAGCACTCTAATGTGGTCGACGGAGCTGTTTTTT
TRBJ2-3 TRBD2 - TRBV5-1 CASSGAGGDTDTQYF TGCGCCAGCAGTGGTGCGGGAGGAGACACAGATACGCAGTATTTT
TRBJ1-2 TRBD1 - TRBV6-6 CASSSPGGVNYGYTF TGTGCCAGCAGTTCCCCAGGGGGGGTTAACTATGGCTACACCTTC
TRBJ2-3 TRBD2 - TRBV5-1 CASSLIGGRVDGTDTQYF TGCGCCAGCAGCTTGATCGGCGGGAGAGTCGACGGCACAGATACGCAGTATTTT
TRBJ2-7 TRBD2 - TRBV7-2 CASSLVRSGLAGQSPYF TGTGCCAGCAGCTTAGTACGGAGCGGACTAGCGGGACAAAGCCCGTACTTC
TRBJ1-1 TRBD1 - TRBV7-9 CASRPGQGGTEAFF TGTGCCAGCAGACCGGGACAGGGCGGCACTGAAGCTTTCTTT
TRBJ2-1 - - TRBV6-5 CASSYLAQGYNEQFF TGTGCCAGCAGTTACCTAGCCCAGGGGTACAATGAGCAGTTCTTC
TRBJ2-5 - - TRBV4-1 CASSQSSTVQETQYF TGCGCCAGCAGCCAAAGCTCTACAGTCCAAGAGACCCAGTACTTC
TRBJ2-1 - - TRBV29-1 CSVMTGGSYNEQFF TGCAGCGTGATGACAGGCGGCTCCTACAATGAGCAGTTCTTC
TRBJ2-5 TRBD2 few TRBV6-5 CASSPGLAGEETQYF TGTGCCAGCAGCCCCGGACTAGCGGGGGAGGAGACCCAGTACTTC
TRBJ2-5 - - TRBV5-1 CASSLDRVPPGQETQYF TGCGCCAGCAGCTTGGACAGGGTGCCGCCAGGCCAGGAGACCCAGTACTTC